This TCR beta chain was sequenced in a study of CD8 T cells in ankylosing spondylitis (dated by TCRdb to 2016 to 2017). In terms of the full investigation: T cell receptor beta repertoires were profiled in healthy donors and ankylosing spondylitis patients so that disease-linked TCR variants could be found. Samples of peripheral blood were taken, and for ankylosing spondylitis patients, synovial fluid was collected as well. The full study cohort was made up of 20 to 25 ankylosing spondylitis patients and more than 90 healthy donors.

Trimming removed 4 bases from V and 2 bases from J; the gene matches leave 5 bases unexplained. The CDR3 contains 14 residues, cysteine and phenylalanine counted. Of the read, only the CDR3 DNA is kept; its 42 bases are in frame from base 1. Based on the germline V gene (reference sequence), the CDR1 and CDR2 sequences are LNHDA and SQIVND. The data were produced on an Illumina HiSeq 2500. Quantitative 5'-RACE with molecular barcodes was the method used to prepare the TCR beta libraries. Per the original workflow: A new computational method, built on a probabilistic model of VDJ rearrangement, was used to identify disease-linked TCR variants. TCRdb's own reprocessing of the public reads used fastp at Q25 and MiXCR and kept productive beta chains. Merged by CDR3 protein, the rows form single entries marked with the most common genes and DNA. TCRdb, not the original authors, processed these V and J calls. For this sample the table gives about 39,000 distinct CDR3 sequences, of which about 9.3% were detected only once. Together, the top ten hold roughly 15% of the sample.

Regarding this clonotype: What antigen it recognizes has not been identified. The input lacks base qualities; no much larger clone sits a single base away.

The paper's findings and limits, for the study overall: In peripheral blood, the disease-linked clones were found at relatively low frequencies and had a CD8+ phenotype. A TCR beta motif of several highly homologous amino acid variants appeared characteristic of blood from ankylosing spondylitis patients. The disease-linked clones were reported as significantly enriched in matched synovial fluid samples from ankylosing spondylitis patients. Some of the motif variants had been reported before in the synovial fluid and blood of reactive arthritis patients, a finding that suggests common disease-initiation mechanisms.

This TCR was recovered from a male donor with ankylosing spondylitis or in good health (not recorded which). What was sequenced was blood, either unsorted or a sorted T cell fraction (not recorded which). The chain is encoded by TRBV19 joined to TRBJ2-7, and 7 junctional nucleotides match TRBD2. The CDR3 is CASSSAGRAYEQYF. The bases read TGTGCCAGTAGTAGTGCGGGGAGGGCCTACGAGCAGTACTTC.